This passage covers 10 T cell receptor beta chains from one sample sequenced in a study of cytomegalovirus exposure and HLA in healthy donors. The PCR contained 60 Vbeta and 13 Jbeta primers. The assay was immunoSEQ multiplex PCR, and TCRdb's table has in-frame clones only and misses some. This table holds fewer than 200,000 clones, approximately 70% found once. The sequenced material came from PBMCs. Receptor source: a woman aged 25 to 39 in good health and CMV-seronegative.

The chain couples TRBV29-1 to TRBJ2-7; possibly TRBD1 for D (6 bases). The germline V gene encodes CDR1 SQVTM and CDR2 ANQGSEA. This CDR3 is 14 amino acids long. Trimming stripped 6 bases from V and 0 bases from J, with 15 bases between. The CDR3 nucleotides are TGCAGCGTGGGGGTAACAGGGAGCTCCTACGAGCAGTACTTC. As protein: CSVGVTGSSYEQYF.

The chain combines TRBV10-3 with TRBJ2-3, with D uncertain. The CDR3 is 14 residues long. Germline values: CDR1 ENHRY, CDR2 SYGVKD. The ends were cut back, 3 bases at V and 0 bases at J, with 7 bases in the middle. This CDR3 reads CAISDAASTDTQYF. DNA for the CDR3: TGTGCCATCAGTGATGCGGCCAGCACAGATACGCAGTATTTT.

For the CDR3, the DNA is TGTGCCAGCACCGATCGAGACAATGAGCAGTTCTTC. Translating gives CASTDRDNEQFF. This chain connects TRBV9 to TRBJ2-1; no clear D. The ends were cut back, 6 bases at V and 5 bases at J, with 9 bases in the middle. Per germline, CDR1 SGDLS and CDR2 YYNGEE. The CDR3 is 12 residues long.

The count of this clone is one. The CDR3 DNA is TGTGCCAGCAGCCAATTCGGTTCGGCGGGGGGATACAATGAGCAGTTCTTC. The encoded protein is CASSQFGSAGGYNEQFF. This sequence joins TRBV4-2 and TRBJ2-1; 8 nucleotides align to TRBD2. Germline CDR1 and CDR2: LGHNA and YNFKEQ. The ends lost 2 bases at V and 4 bases at J; junction bases unmatched: 10. The CDR3 has 17 amino acids.

The chain has TRBV5-4 and TRBJ1-5; no reliable D call. The germline CDR1 and CDR2 sequences are SGHNT and YYREEE (reference sequence). The germline V and J ends were trimmed by 4 bases and 4 bases, with 9 bases remaining between them. This CDR3 contains 13 residues. CDR3 sequence (DNA): TGTGCCAGCAGCCAAGATGAGAATCAGCCCCAGCATTTT. Translation gives CASSQDENQPQHF.

The chain combines TRBV11-2 with TRBJ2-7, with 7 bases lining up with TRBD1. V lost 6 bases, J lost 5 bases, and 13 bases stayed unmatched. In germline, CDR1 is SGHAT, CDR2 FQNNGV. The length of the CDR3 is 15 residues. The CDR3 sequence is CASRRGGGQGHEQYF. DNA of the CDR3: TGTGCCAGCAGGCGAGGGGGCGGGCAAGGTCACGAGCAGTACTTC.

J is TRBJ1-2 and V is TRBV27; TRBD1 agrees at 7 bases. Germline CDR1 MNHEY, CDR2 SMNVEV (reference sequence). V lost 3 bases to trimming and J lost 4 bases; unmatched junction nucleotides: 8. CDR3 size: 15 residues. CDR3 loop: CASSLEWDSPYGYTF. DNA for the CDR3: TGTGCCAGCAGTTTGGAGTGGGACAGCCCCTATGGCTACACCTTC.

The rearrangement joins TRBV7-8 to TRBJ2-1, with D possibly matching TRBD1 (6 bases). Trimming removed 4 bases at V and 5 bases at J, with 21 bases between. Germline V lookup: CDR1 SGHVS, CDR2 FQNEAQ. The CDR3 consists of 17 residues. CDR3 nucleotide sequence: TGTGCCAGCAGCTACCGCCCGACAGGCCCTAGGGACAATGAGCAGTTCTTC. Its protein is CASSYRPTGPRDNEQFF.

This rearrangement joins TRBV11-3 to TRBJ2-3, with TRBD1 identical over 9 bases. Trimming took 5 bases from V and 1 from J; bases not matched to a gene: 4. Germline loops: CDR1 SGHNT, CDR2 YENEEA. The CDR3 runs to 15 residues. CDR3 in amino acids: CASSPRQGGTDTQYF. The CDR3 bases are TGTGCCAGCAGCCCCCGACAGGGGGGCACAGATACGCAGTATTTT.

This clone has only a few counts. V gene TRBV9 combines with J gene TRBJ2-7; the match to TRBD2 covers 8 bases. The germline V gene encodes CDR1 SGDLS and CDR2 YYNGEE. CDR3 length equals 13 residues. The trim removed 5 bases at V and 2 bases at J, leaving 3 bases unmatched. CDR3 in DNA: TGTGCCAGCAGTACGGGAGGGCCCTACGAGCAGTACTTC. Its protein is CASSTGGPYEQYF.